These T cell receptor beta chains were read from a single sample in a study of blood T cell repertoires in COVID-19. The table came from immunoSEQ multiplex PCR; TCRdb's copy has only in-frame clones and leaves some out. The sample records 25,000 to 30,000 clones, more than 75% being singletons. Input material: peripheral blood. These receptors were obtained from a human donor in a cohort sampled during active COVID-19. Each CDR3 is given with its conserved first and last residue. Fields, in order: J gene, V gene, clone size, D gene, CDR3 DNA, CDR3 protein. A D gene is named only where the DNA matches it firmly. Size values are once, few and many counts, or a class for expanded clones, and some rows have none.

J gene: TRBJ2-3; V gene: TRBV24-1; clone size: -; D gene: TRBD2; CDR3 DNA: TGTGCCACCAGTGTCCGGACGGGACTACGAGATACGCAGTATTTT; CDR3 protein: CATSVRTGLRDTQYF
J gene: TRBJ1-1; V gene: TRBV6-6; clone size: -; D gene: -; CDR3 DNA: TGTGCCAGCACCCCGGGACATTCGAACACTGAAGCTTTCTTT; CDR3 protein: CASTPGHSNTEAFF
J gene: TRBJ1-1; V gene: TRBV5-5; clone size: -; D gene: -; CDR3 DNA: TGTGCCAGCAGCTTGGGATACGGGTTGAACACTGAAGCTTTCTTT; CDR3 protein: CASSLGYGLNTEAFF
J gene: TRBJ2-3; V gene: TRBV6-5; clone size: -; D gene: TRBD2; CDR3 DNA: TGTGCCAGCACCCAGTCGCCTAGCGGGGGAGATACGCAGTATTTT; CDR3 protein: CASTQSPSGGDTQYF
J gene: TRBJ1-2; V gene: TRBV7-6; clone size: -; D gene: -; CDR3 DNA: TGTGCCAGCAGCTTAGCGGGAGACCCTAACTATGGCTACACCTTC; CDR3 protein: CASSLAGDPNYGYTF
J gene: TRBJ1-1; V gene: TRBV5-1; clone size: -; D gene: TRBD1; CDR3 DNA: TGCGCCAGCAGTTGGGACAGGGGGAACACTGAAGCTTTCTTT; CDR3 protein: CASSWDRGNTEAFF
J gene: TRBJ2-1; V gene: TRBV10-2; clone size: -; D gene: -; CDR3 DNA: TGCGCCAGCAGTCTGACGGCCGCGGGGAGCTCCTACAATGAGCAGTTCTTC; CDR3 protein: CASSLTAAGSSYNEQFF
J gene: TRBJ2-5; V gene: TRBV9; clone size: -; D gene: -; CDR3 DNA: TGTGCCAGCAGCGTAGGAGATGGAGAGACCCAGTACTTC; CDR3 protein: CASSVGDGETQYF
J gene: TRBJ1-5; V gene: TRBV28; clone size: few; D gene: TRBD1; CDR3 DNA: TGTGCCAGCAGCTCCCAGGACACAGGGGGCGGTCAGCCCCAGCATTTT; CDR3 protein: CASSSQDTGGGQPQHF
J gene: TRBJ2-1; V gene: TRBV19; clone size: -; D gene: -; CDR3 DNA: TGTGCCAGTAGTATAGGAGGAGGGGCCCACTCCTACAATGAGCAGTTCTTC; CDR3 protein: CASSIGGGAHSYNEQFF
J gene: TRBJ1-2; V gene: TRBV30; clone size: -; D gene: TRBD1; CDR3 DNA: TGTGCCTGGTACAGGGGGCGGACGCGGAACTATGGCTACACCTTC; CDR3 protein: CAWYRGRTRNYGYTF
J gene: TRBJ2-3; V gene: TRBV12-3/TRBV12-4; clone size: -; D gene: -; CDR3 DNA: TGTGCCAGCAGTTCTGGCACAGATACGCAGTATTTT; CDR3 protein: CASSSGTDTQYF
J gene: TRBJ1-1; V gene: TRBV4-1; clone size: -; D gene: -; CDR3 DNA: TGCGCCAGCAGCCAAGGCGGGGAGACGAACACTGAAGCTTTCTTT; CDR3 protein: CASSQGGETNTEAFF
J gene: TRBJ2-2; V gene: TRBV15; clone size: -; D gene: -; CDR3 DNA: TGTGCCACCAGCAACCCACTCCAAGGGGACACCGGGGAGCTGTTTTTT; CDR3 protein: CATSNPLQGDTGELFF
J gene: TRBJ1-1; V gene: TRBV9; clone size: once; D gene: -; CDR3 DNA: TGTGCCAGCAGCGCAGGGGTGACTGAAGCTTTCTTT; CDR3 protein: CASSAGVTEAFF
J gene: TRBJ2-3; V gene: TRBV7-9; clone size: once; D gene: TRBD1; CDR3 DNA: TGTGCCAGCAGCCTAGGACAGGGAGACACAGATACGCAGTATTTT; CDR3 protein: CASSLGQGDTDTQYF
J gene: TRBJ2-1; V gene: TRBV4-2; clone size: -; D gene: TRBD1; CDR3 DNA: TGTGCCAGCAGCCAGGAACGGGACAGGGCCTACAATGAGCAGTTCTTC; CDR3 protein: CASSQERDRAYNEQFF